The rows below give T cell receptor beta chains drawn from one sample of a study of blood T cell repertoires in COVID-19. Method: immunoSEQ multiplex PCR; TCRdb's copy keeps in-frame clones and lacks some. The sample holds 150,000 or so clones; around four fifths are singletons and the top ten take about a fifth. The sequencing sample was made of peripheral blood. These TCRs come from a woman older than 75 with acute or convalescent COVID-19. Both conserved end residues are part of each CDR3. The order of the fields is J gene, V gene, CDR3 protein.

TRBJ2-3 TRBV5-6 CASSPGLAGGTDTQYF
TRBJ1-2 TRBV5-1 CASSRAPQGATNYGYTF
TRBJ1-5 TRBV18 CASSPGSGGNQPQHF
TRBJ2-1 TRBV4-1 CASSQGAGVYNEQFF
TRBJ1-1 TRBV2 CASHRGTGGVDTEAFF
TRBJ2-1 TRBV5-1 CASRELAGALNEQFF
TRBJ1-5 TRBV12-3/TRBV12-4 CASSLRGGEPQHF
TRBJ1-2 TRBV18 CASSPDITGPSYGYTF
TRBJ1-1 TRBV12-3/TRBV12-4 CASRVGMNTEAFF
TRBJ1-1 TRBV7-9 CASSPKTGFGMNTEAFF
TRBJ1-4 TRBV7-2 CASSFGGARGEKLFF
TRBJ2-7 TRBV5-1 CASSPAGANYEQYF
TRBJ2-3 TRBV5-1 CASSVGEADTQYF
TRBJ1-2 TRBV7-6 CASSPRQGAIYGYTF
TRBJ2-7 TRBV5-1 CASSFLAGSGEQYF
TRBJ2-7 TRBV15 CATSRGMGGQGYEQYF
TRBJ1-2 TRBV18 CASSADSGGGYTF
TRBJ1-5 TRBV27 CASSLSMTGYSNQPQHF
TRBJ2-2 TRBV5-1 CASSRVSGELFF
TRBJ1-6 TRBV6-5 CASSRPQDGSPLHF